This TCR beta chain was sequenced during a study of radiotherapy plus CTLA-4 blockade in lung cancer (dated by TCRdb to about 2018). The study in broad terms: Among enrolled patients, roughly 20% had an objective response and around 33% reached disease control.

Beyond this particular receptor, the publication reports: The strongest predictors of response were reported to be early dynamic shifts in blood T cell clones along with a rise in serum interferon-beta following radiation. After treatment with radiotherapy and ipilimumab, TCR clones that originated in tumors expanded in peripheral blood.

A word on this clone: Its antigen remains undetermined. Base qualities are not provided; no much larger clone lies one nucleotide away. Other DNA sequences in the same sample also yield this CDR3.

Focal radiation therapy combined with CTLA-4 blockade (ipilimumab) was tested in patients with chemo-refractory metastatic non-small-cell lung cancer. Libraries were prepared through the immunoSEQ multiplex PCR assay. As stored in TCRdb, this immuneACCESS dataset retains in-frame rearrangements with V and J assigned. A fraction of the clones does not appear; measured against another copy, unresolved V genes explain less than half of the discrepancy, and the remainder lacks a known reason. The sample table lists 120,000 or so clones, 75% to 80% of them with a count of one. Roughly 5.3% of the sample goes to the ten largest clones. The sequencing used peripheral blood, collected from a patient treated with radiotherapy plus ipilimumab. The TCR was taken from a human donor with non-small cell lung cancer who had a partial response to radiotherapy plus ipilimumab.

The sequenced DNA: TGCGCCAGCAGCTTGGGACAGGGGGCCTTTGGCTACACCTTC. This is translated as CASSLGQGAFGYTF. The chain links TRBV5-1 with TRBJ1-2; 10 junctional bases match TRBD1. The CDR3 contains 14 residues, cysteine and phenylalanine counted. Only the CDR3 region is kept as DNA, spanning 42 bases read in frame from base 1. Reading the germline V gene gives CDR1 SGHRS and CDR2 YFSETQ. Germline trimming amounts to 0 bases on V and 7 bases on J, with 3 as the count of junction bases outside the gene matches.